Below, one TCR beta chain is given with its context. The data belong to a study of blood T cell repertoires in COVID-19. At the level of the study: The United States, Italy and Spain supplied acute and convalescent COVID-19 samples. The cDNA or gDNA used as material had been derived from T cells, B-cell-depleted T cells, or PBMCs.

In the authors' workflow: Amplification from reference gene primers served as the basis for estimated nucleated cell counts. Sequencing used immunoSEQ multiplex PCR; TCRdb keeps in-frame clones, though not all of them. V, J and clone size reflect that table, while D and trimming were determined from the DNA. The sample includes around 190,000 clones, roughly 80% of them seen just once. This CDR3 is 15 amino acids long. The V end was cut by 1 base, the J end by 7 bases, with 15 bases between. CDR1 SGHDT and CDR2 YYEEEE come from the germline V gene. Donors in Cohort 3 who had recovered were those with two negative PCRs, healthcare professional clearance, or resolution of their symptoms.

Sequenced input: PBMCs or T cells enriched from blood (not recorded which). This sequence originates from a woman in her thirties who had recovered from COVID-19. The chain recombines TRBV5-6 with TRBJ1-3, with D tentatively TRBD1 (5 bases). In nucleotides, the CDR3 is TGTGCCAGCAGCTTGCGGGGGGGGACTTTGAACACCATATATTTT. Amino acid sequence: CASSLRGGTLNTIYF.